These 11 T cell receptor beta chains were sequenced from one sample in a study of T cells in Graves' hyperthyroidism and ophthalmopathy (dated by TCRdb to the late 2010s). The library was produced with multiplex PCR. These reads were obtained on an Illumina HiSeq 2000. The TCR beta CDR3 regions were amplified from the RNA transcripts. The first round of RT-PCR for the TCR CDR3 was performed with the HTBI primer set and the Qiagen OneStep RT-PCR kit. TCRdb handled the public reads itself, with Q25 trimming in fastp and clone calling in MiXCR, and kept productive beta chains. Rows merge per CDR3 protein into single entries with the most common DNA and genes. Present in this sample are roughly 720,000 distinct CDR3 sequences, 15% to 20% of which were seen just once. The ten biggest clones cover around 15% of the sample. Sequenced input: blood. The source of these receptors is a man aged 50-60 years with Graves' hyperthyroidism.

This clonotype has more than one count but fewer than ten. V and J are TRBV4-1 and TRBJ2-5; no firm D call. This CDR3 spans 14 amino acids. Per the germline V gene, CDR1 is MGHRA and CDR2 is YSYEKL. Trimming pared 0 bases from V and 5 bases from J, leaving 10 bases between. The CDR3 DNA is TGCGCCAGCAGCCAAGATCGTGGGTCCGAGACCCAGTACTTC. Its translation is CASSQDRGSETQYF.

This clonotype was detected many times. This chain uses TRBV24-1 with TRBJ2-7, with TRBD1 matching 11 bases. V lost 3 bases, J lost 4 bases, and 7 bases stayed unmatched. The germline CDR1 and CDR2 sequences are KGHDR and SFDVKD. The CDR3 runs to 16 residues. This chain's CDR3 is CATSDLGTGGVYEQYF. The CDR3 nucleotides read TGTGCCACCAGTGATCTAGGGACAGGGGGAGTTTACGAGCAGTACTTC.

V usage is TRBV28 and J usage is TRBJ1-4; perhaps TRBD1 as D (5 bases). The CDR3 contains 15 residues. In germline, CDR1 is MDHEN, CDR2 SYDVKM. The germline V and J ends were trimmed by 3 bases and 8 bases, with 16 bases remaining between them. The CDR3 region is CASSFRPGVREKLFF. CDR3 sequence (DNA): TGTGCCAGCAGTTTTAGGCCGGGGGTTCGGGAAAAACTGTTTTTT. Drawing the rest from reference TRBV28 and TRBJ1-4, the complete variable domain is DVKVTQSSRYLVKRTGEKVFLECVQDMDHENMFWYRQDPGLGLRLIYFSYDVKMKEKGDIPEGYSVSREKKERFSLILESASTNQTSMYLCASSFRPGVREKLFFGSGTQLSVL.

This sequence joins TRBV24-1 and TRBJ2-5; D remains unclear. The CDR3 spans 15 residues. Germline CDR1 KGHDR, CDR2 SFDVKD. Between the trimmed V and J ends, which lost 5 bases and 1 base, there was a span of 13 bases. In DNA, the CDR3 is TGTGCCACCAGTGGCCCAGTTCTAGGCCAAGAGACCCAGTACTTC. Protein: CATSGPVLGQETQYF.

The table lists this clonotype with many counts. The V and J genes are TRBV5-1 and TRBJ2-5; D call uncertain. CDR3 length: 12 amino acids. Per the germline V gene, CDR1 is SGHRS and CDR2 is YFSETQ. V was trimmed by 1 base and J by 9 bases, leaving 10 bases between them. The CDR3 reads CASSLPLNPQYF. Here the CDR3 DNA reads TGCGCCAGCAGCTTGCCCTTGAATCCCCAGTACTTC.

This clonotype came up many times. The V call is TRBV19, the J call TRBJ2-6; possible D gene TRBD1, 6 bases. The germline V and J ends were trimmed by 7 bases and 4 bases, with 17 bases remaining between them. CDR1 and CDR2 (germline): LNHDA, SQIVND (reference sequence). This CDR3 is 16 amino acids long. The CDR3 protein is CASNKGEQAGANVLTF. The CDR3 DNA follows: TGTGCCAGTAATAAGGGGGAGCAGGCCGGGGCCAACGTCCTGACTTTC.

J is TRBJ2-1 and V is TRBV12-5; tentative D call: TRBD2 (5 bases). The CDR3 consists of 17 residues. Germline assignment: CDR1 LGHNT and CDR2 FRNRAP. Between the trimmed V and J ends, which lost 1 base and 5 bases, there was a span of 18 bases. The CDR3 here is CASGLAPYLGSHNEQFF. CDR3 in DNA: TGTGCTAGTGGTTTGGCCCCTTATCTGGGGAGTCACAATGAGCAGTTCTTC.

V is TRBV28 and J is TRBJ2-2; either TRBD1 or TRBD2 may supply D (6 bases each). V lost 2 bases and J 5 bases, leaving 12 bases between the germline ends. CDR1 and CDR2 (germline): MDHEN, SYDVKM. There are 15 residues in the CDR3. This chain's CDR3 is CASSLAGGWTGELFF. In nucleotides, the CDR3 is TGTGCCAGCAGTTTAGCCGGGGGCTGGACCGGGGAGCTGTTTTTT.

This clonotype was seen a few times. This chain joins TRBV28 and TRBJ1-2; D is possibly TRBD1 (5 bases). The germline V and J ends were trimmed by 3 bases and 4 bases, with 12 bases remaining between them. Germline V gives CDR1 MDHEN, CDR2 SYDVKM. The CDR3 totals 14 residues. In DNA form, the CDR3 reads TGTGCCAGCAGTTTGAATGCGGGGGGCTATGGCTACACCTTC. It translates to CASSLNAGGYGYTF.

This clonotype was seen ten or more times. This sequence joins TRBV2 and TRBJ2-2; TRBD2 is a possible D gene (5 bases). Germline lookup yields CDR1 SNHLY and CDR2 FYNNEI. The ends were cut back, 7 bases at V and 4 bases at J, with 13 bases in the middle. The CDR3 is 14 amino acids. CDR3 amino acids: CASNEGVITGELFF. The CDR3 coding sequence is TGTGCCAGCAACGAGGGAGTTATCACCGGGGAGCTGTTTTTT.

V is TRBV15 and J is TRBJ2-2; D call uncertain. CDR1 is LNHNV and CDR2 is YYDKDF in the germline V gene (reference sequence). This CDR3 contains 13 residues. V dropped 6 bases and J dropped 6 bases, with 11 bases sitting between them. The CDR3 here is CATSPIPSGELFF. Written as DNA, the CDR3 is TGTGCCACCAGTCCCATTCCCTCCGGGGAGCTGTTTTTT.